The following is a T cell receptor (beta chain) sequence with its context. Its antigen target is currently unknown. No quality values exist for individual bases; no much larger clone is one base distant. The V end gives up 0 bases and the J end 7 bases, leaving 7 bases in the junction not matched to a gene. As encoded in the germline V gene, CDR1 is SGHRS while CDR2 is YFSETQ. From the cysteine up to the phenylalanine, the CDR3 has a length of 16 residues. Of the read, only the CDR3 DNA is kept; its 48 bases are in frame from base 1. The entry originates in a study of T cell responses to AZD1222 COVID-19 vaccine (dated by TCRdb to about 2021). Concerning the study at large: TCR sequencing was performed for about 250 trial participants, of whom 200 to 220 were given two doses of AZD1222 and 26 were given two doses of MenACWY control vaccine. Trial participants were enrolled into age subgroups of 18-55, 56-69 and 70-plus years, which contained about 160, 30 and 59 TCR-sequenced participants, respectively. Overall results and qualifications from the work: Reportedly, almost half of the unique spike-specific TCRs recognized epitopes lying outside the regions that are mutated in the B.1.351 and B.1.1.7 variants. Vaccine-associated CD4 TCRs spanned the whole spike protein, with dominant responses in regions 160-218 and 743-854. Because no day 14 peak-response samples were available, repertoires were characterized only after the peak T cell response. In the small 56-69-year group, the increase in depth fell short of significance, most likely because of low power. Spike-specific TCR breadth and depth rose significantly after two AZD1222 doses compared with day 0 and with MenACWY recipients. Participants were mostly white British and included more females than males, and it was suggested by the authors that clonal diversity may have been underestimated. Conclusions about previously exposed vaccinees were limited because only 5 or 6 AZD1222 recipients were SARS-CoV-2 seropositive at baseline.

The time point label here, explained by the study, means: about 28 days (+/-7) after the second vaccine dose. AZD1222 recipients with second doses at about 4 weeks or about 12 weeks were pooled, because spike-specific TCR depth and breadth did not differ between schedules. Samples from vaccinated people were obtained from the UK trials COV001 and COV002, which included a single-blind randomized controlled phase 2/3 trial of AZD1222 (ChAdOx1 nCoV-19) in healthy adults. For TCRbeta chain sequencing, PBMC samples from trial participants were taken at day 0 and at day 28 after the second dose. The CDR3 regions of human TCRbeta chains were analyzed by immunosequencing. The authors' pipeline ran thus. Repertoire TCRs were matched against a reference library of SARS-CoV-2-specific TCRs generated with the MIRA antigen-specificity platform. Breadth was defined as the fraction of unique TCRs that were SARS-CoV-2-associated, and depth was defined as the fraction of total T cells that were SARS-CoV-2-associated. Each spike-specific TCR was assigned to its reactive spike region and to a CD4 or CD8 class using the MIRA data. Log10-transformed breadth and depth values were compared by one-way ANOVA with Sidak's multiple comparisons tests. The clones in this table, taken by TCRdb from immuneACCESS, are in-frame only. Not every clone is retained; where verified, under half of the shortfall comes from an unresolved V gene, and the cause of the rest is unknown. V, J and clone size are taken as reported in that table, and D and trimming were inferred from the DNA itself. The table for this sample lists 70,000 to 95,000 clones; about 86% of them were counted only once. The leading ten clones occupy around 5.4% of the sample.

The sample consisted of peripheral blood, taken 28 days after the second AZD1222 dose. The chain is made from TRBV5-1 and TRBJ1-4; 9 central nucleotides agree with TRBD1. This clonotype was obtained from an adult who received the AZD1222 COVID-19 vaccine. The CDR3 protein sequence reads: CASSLEAVDRGEKLFF. The sequenced DNA: TGCGCCAGCAGCTTGGAGGCGGTGGACAGGGGTGAAAAACTGTTTTTT.